Shown below are 6 T cell receptor beta chains from a single sample sequenced in a study of tumor and adjacent non-tumor tissue in lung cancer. RNA was extracted from bulk tissue without any cell sorting. A modified ARM-PCR protocol with three rounds of nested PCR amplified TCRbeta. TCRdb passed the multiplex PCR reads through MiXCR, listing each CDR3 protein once. In the table there are 200,000 to 250,000 distinct CDR3 sequences, about two thirds of which are singletons. Sequenced material: lung tumor tissue. The receptors were sampled from a man between 60 and 75 years old with non-small cell lung cancer.

This clonotype has just a few counts. J is TRBJ1-2 and V is TRBV29-1; D is possibly TRBD1 (5 bases). Germline V gene lookup returns CDR1 SQVTM and CDR2 ANQGSEA. Trimming left V 0 bases short and J 7 bases short, with 9 bases between. This CDR3 has 12 residues. This chain's CDR3 is CSVEDQGGGYTF. CDR3 coding DNA: TGCAGCGTTGAAGATCAGGGAGGTGGCTACACCTTC.

Concerning this clonotype: A read error may account for a junction end that differs from germline. The chain couples TRBV6-1 to TRBJ2-3; 11 positions agree with TRBD2. The CDR3 covers 15 residues. Germline V gene sequence: CDR1 MNHNS, CDR2 SASEGT. The CDR3 loop reads CTSSELAGVTDTQYF. Written as DNA, the CDR3 is TGTACCAGCAGTGAACTAGCGGGAGTAACCGATACGCAGTATTTT.

Comments on this clonotype: At one of its ends the junction is not consistent with the germline gene, which may arise from a read error. CDR3 DNA: TGTGCCTGCAGCTATTGGACAGGGGGCCACGAGCAGTACTTC. As protein: CACSYWTGGHEQYF. The J gene is TRBJ2-7, the V gene TRBV7-9; 11 bases map to TRBD1. In germline, CDR1 is SEHNR, CDR2 FQNEAQ (reference sequence). The length of the CDR3 is 14 residues. Full variable domain (remainder filled in from reference TRBV7-9 and TRBJ2-7): DTGVSQNPRHKITKRGQNVTFRCDPISEHNRLYWYRQTLGQGPEFLTYFQNEAQLEKSRLLSDRFSAERPKGSFSTLEIQRTEQGDSAMYLCACSYWTGGHEQYFGPGTRLTVT.

With regard to this clonotype: A read error is possible here, since a much larger clone lies one base away. This chain connects TRBV4-1 to TRBJ1-5; the D is unclear. The CDR3 totals 13 residues. Germline assignment: CDR1 MGHRA and CDR2 YSYEKL. V dropped 0 bases and J dropped 10 bases, with 10 bases sitting between them. CDR3 nucleotides: TGCGCCAGCAGCCAAGATACCCTAAGTCCCCAGCATTTT. Protein product: CASSQDTLSPQHF.

Comment on this clonotype: Relative to the germline gene, one junction end is altered; a read error may explain this. The gene calls are TRBV6-5 and TRBJ2-7; D may match TRBD1 or TRBD2 (5 bases each). Germline V lookup: CDR1 MNHEY, CDR2 SVGAGI. This CDR3 spans 15 amino acids. The CDR3, as DNA: TGTGCCAACGGCAATGGGGGAGTCATTCACTACGAGCAATACTTC. Its translation: CANGNGGVIHYEQYF.

This clonotype was seen ten or more times. The rearrangement uses TRBV5-1 and TRBJ2-1; possibly TRBD1 or TRBD2 for D (7 bases each). The V end was cut by 4 bases, the J end by 2 bases, with 16 bases between. Per the germline V gene, CDR1 is SGHRS and CDR2 is YFSETQ. There are 16 residues in the CDR3. The CDR3 region is CASSPGGTVTYNEQFF. CDR3 nucleotides: TGCGCCAGCAGCCCCGGGGGGACAGTTACCTACAATGAGCAGTTCTTC.